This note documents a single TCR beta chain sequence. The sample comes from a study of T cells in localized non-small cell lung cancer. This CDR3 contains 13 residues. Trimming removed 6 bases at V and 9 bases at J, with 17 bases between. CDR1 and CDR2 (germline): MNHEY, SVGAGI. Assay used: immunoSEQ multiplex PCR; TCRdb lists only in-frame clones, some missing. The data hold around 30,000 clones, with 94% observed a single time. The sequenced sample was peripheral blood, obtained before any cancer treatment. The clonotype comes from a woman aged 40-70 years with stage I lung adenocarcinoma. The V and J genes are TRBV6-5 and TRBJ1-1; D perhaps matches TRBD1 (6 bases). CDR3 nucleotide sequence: TGTGCCAGCAGCCCACAGGGAGGTTCACAAGCTTTCTTT. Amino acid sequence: CASSPQGGSQAFF.